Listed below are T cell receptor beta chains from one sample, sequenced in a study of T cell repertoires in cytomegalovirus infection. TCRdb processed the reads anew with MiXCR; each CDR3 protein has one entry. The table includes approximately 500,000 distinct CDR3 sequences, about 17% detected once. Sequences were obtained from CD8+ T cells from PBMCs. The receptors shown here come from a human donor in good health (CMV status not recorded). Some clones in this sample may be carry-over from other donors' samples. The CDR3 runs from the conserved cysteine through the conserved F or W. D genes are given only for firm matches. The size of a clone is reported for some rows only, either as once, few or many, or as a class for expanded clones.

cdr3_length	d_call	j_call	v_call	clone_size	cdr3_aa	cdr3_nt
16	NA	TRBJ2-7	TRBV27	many	CASSWSAGEQGNEQYF	TGTGCCAGCAGTTGGTCCGCGGGGGAGCAGGGGAACGAGCAGTACTTC
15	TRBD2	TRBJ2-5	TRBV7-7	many	CASSDPSGGGETQYF	TGTGCTAGCAGCGACCCAAGTGGGGGGGGAGAGACCCAGTACTTC
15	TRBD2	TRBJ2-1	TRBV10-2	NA	CASGTSGSYDNEQFF	TGCGCCAGCGGGACTAGCGGGAGTTACGACAATGAGCAGTTCTTC
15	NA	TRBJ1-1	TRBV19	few	CASSIPGRRSTEAFF	TGTGCCAGTAGTATCCCGGGACGGAGGAGCACTGAAGCTTTCTTT
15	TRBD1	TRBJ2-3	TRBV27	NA	CASSPPTGGTDTQYF	TGTGCCAGCAGTCCCCCGACAGGGGGCACAGATACGCAGTATTTT
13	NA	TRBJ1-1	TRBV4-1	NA	CASSQERAAEAFF	TGCGCCAGCAGCCAAGAGAGGGCCGCTGAAGCTTTCTTT
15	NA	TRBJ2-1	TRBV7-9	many	CASSSPGISYNEQFF	TGTGCCAGCAGCTCTCCGGGGATCTCCTACAATGAGCAGTTCTTC
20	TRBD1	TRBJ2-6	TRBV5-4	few	CASSLGQGGGRLSGANVLTF	TGTGCCAGCAGCCTCGGACAGGGAGGTGGGAGGTTGTCTGGGGCCAACGTCCTGACTTTC
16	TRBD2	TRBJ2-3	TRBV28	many	CASSLRGRADTDTQYF	TGTGCCAGCAGTTTAAGAGGGAGGGCCGACACAGATACGCAGTATTTT
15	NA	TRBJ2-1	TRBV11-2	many	CASSLGPRGHNEQFF	TGTGCCAGCAGCTTAGGGCCCAGGGGCCACAATGAGCAGTTCTTC
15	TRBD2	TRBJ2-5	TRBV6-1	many	CASSAERGGQETQYF	TGTGCCAGCAGTGCGGAGCGGGGGGGCCAAGAGACCCAGTACTTC
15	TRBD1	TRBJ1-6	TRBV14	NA	CASSQFGTGDSPLHF	TGTGCCAGCAGTCAATTCGGGACAGGGGATTCACCCCTCCACTTT
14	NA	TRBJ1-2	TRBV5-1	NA	CASSRGNSGYGYTF	TGCGCCAGCAGCAGGGGGAATAGCGGTTATGGCTACACCTTC
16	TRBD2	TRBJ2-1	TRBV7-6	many	CASSYRLAGFYNEQFF	TGTGCCAGCAGCTATCGACTAGCTGGGTTTTACAATGAGCAGTTCTTC
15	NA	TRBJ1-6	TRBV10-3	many	CAISDLAGVNSPLHF	TGTGCCATCAGTGATTTAGCGGGGGTAAATTCACCCCTCCACTTT
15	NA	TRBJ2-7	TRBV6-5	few	CASSYSLTGSYEQYF	TGTGCCAGCAGTTACTCCTTGACAGGATCCTACGAGCAGTACTTC
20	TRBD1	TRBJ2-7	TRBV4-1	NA	CASSQDGTGEGSEAYYEQYF	TGCGCCAGCAGCCAAGATGGGACAGGCGAAGGCTCCGAGGCGTACTACGAGCAGTACTTC
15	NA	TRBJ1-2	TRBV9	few	CASSVDQGPNYGYTF	TGTGCCAGCAGCGTAGATCAGGGACCTAACTATGGCTACACCTTC
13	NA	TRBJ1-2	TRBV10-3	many	CAIRTIRGRGYTF	TGTGCCATCAGAACCATTCGAGGTCGGGGCTACACCTTC
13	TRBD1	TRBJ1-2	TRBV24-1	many	CATSAGTEYGYTF	TGTGCCACCAGCGCCGGGACAGAGTATGGCTACACCTTC
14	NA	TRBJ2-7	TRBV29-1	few	CSVEEVQAGNEQYF	TGCAGCGTTGAAGAGGTTCAGGCTGGGAACGAGCAGTACTTC
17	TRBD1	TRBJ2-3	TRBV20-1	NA	CSARDTGTGSSTDTQYF	TGCAGTGCTAGAGACACGGGGACAGGGTCTAGCACAGATACGCAGTATTTT
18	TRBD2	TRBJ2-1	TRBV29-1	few	CSVEGLGLAGGGYNEQFF	TGCAGCGTTGAAGGGTTGGGACTAGCGGGAGGAGGCTACAATGAGCAGTTCTTC
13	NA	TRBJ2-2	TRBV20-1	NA	CSAPGESGGELFF	TGCAGTGCTCCGGGGGAGTCGGGCGGGGAGCTGTTTTTT
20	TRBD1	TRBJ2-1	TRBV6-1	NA	CASSHGPGQGRGSSYNEQFF	TGTGCCAGCAGTCATGGACCGGGACAGGGTCGCGGGAGTTCCTACAATGAGCAGTTCTTC
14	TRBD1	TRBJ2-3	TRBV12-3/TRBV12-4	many	CASSPIQGADTQYF	TGTGCCAGCAGCCCCATTCAGGGGGCAGATACGCAGTATTTT
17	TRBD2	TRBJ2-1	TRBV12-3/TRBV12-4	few	CASSFLVAGGRLDEQFF	TGTGCCAGCAGTTTCTTGGTAGCGGGAGGGCGGTTGGATGAGCAGTTCTTC
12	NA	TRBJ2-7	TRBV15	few	CATSRDHYEQYF	TGTGCCACCAGCAGAGATCACTACGAGCAGTACTTC
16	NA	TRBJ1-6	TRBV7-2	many	CASSPQYSSYNSPLHF	TGTGCCAGCAGCCCACAGTACAGCTCCTATAATTCACCCCTCCACTTT
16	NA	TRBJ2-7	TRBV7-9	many	CASSLARGTAVYEQYF	TGTGCCAGCAGCTTAGCGCGGGGGACAGCCGTTTACGAGCAGTACTTC
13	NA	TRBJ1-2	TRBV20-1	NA	CSARGVQNYGYTF	TGCAGTGCTAGAGGGGTGCAGAACTATGGCTACACCTTC
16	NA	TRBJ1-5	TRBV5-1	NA	CASSPEGEGSNQPQHF	TGCGCCAGCAGCCCGGAGGGGGAGGGGAGCAATCAGCCCCAGCATTTT
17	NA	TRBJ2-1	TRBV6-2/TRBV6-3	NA	CASSSRRELVEGDEQFF	TGTGCCAGCAGTTCAAGAAGAGAGCTGGTAGAGGGCGATGAGCAGTTCTTC
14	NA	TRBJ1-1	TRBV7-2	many	CASSWLHLDAEAFF	TGTGCCAGCAGCTGGTTACATCTCGACGCTGAAGCTTTCTTT
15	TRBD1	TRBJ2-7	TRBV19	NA	CASSPPGQGAIEQYF	TGTGCCAGTAGTCCCCCAGGACAGGGGGCGATCGAGCAGTACTTC
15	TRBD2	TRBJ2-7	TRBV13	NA	CASSSREGSSYEQYF	TGTGCCAGCAGCTCGCGGGAGGGGTCCTCCTACGAGCAGTACTTC
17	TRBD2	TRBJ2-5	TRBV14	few	CASSQDGFRLAEETQYF	TGTGCCAGCAGCCAAGATGGATTTCGACTAGCGGAAGAGACCCAGTACTTC
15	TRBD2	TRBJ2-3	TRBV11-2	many	CASSLDKRGRDTQYF	TGTGCCAGCAGCTTAGATAAGCGGGGGCGAGATACGCAGTATTTT
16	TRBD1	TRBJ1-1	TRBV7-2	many	CASRPGQGALNTEAFF	TGTGCCAGCAGACCGGGACAGGGGGCCCTGAACACTGAAGCTTTCTTT
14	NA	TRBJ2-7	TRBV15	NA	CATSRDGISYEQYF	TGTGCCACCAGCAGAGACGGGATATCCTACGAGCAGTACTTC
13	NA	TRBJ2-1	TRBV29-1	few	CSVEGGRLNEQFF	TGCAGCGTTGAGGGGGGCCGTTTGAATGAGCAGTTCTTC